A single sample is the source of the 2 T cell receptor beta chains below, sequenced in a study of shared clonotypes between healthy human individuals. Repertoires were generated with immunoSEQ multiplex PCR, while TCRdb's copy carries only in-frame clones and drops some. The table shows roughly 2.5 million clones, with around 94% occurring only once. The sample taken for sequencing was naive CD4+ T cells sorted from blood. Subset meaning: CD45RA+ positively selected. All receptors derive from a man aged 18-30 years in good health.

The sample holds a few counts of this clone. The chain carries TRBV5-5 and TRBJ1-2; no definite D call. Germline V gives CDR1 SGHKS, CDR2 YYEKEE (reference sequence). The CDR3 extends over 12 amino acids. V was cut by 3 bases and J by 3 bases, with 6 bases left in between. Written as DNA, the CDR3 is TGTGCCAGCAGCTCGCGGGACTATGGCTACACCTTC. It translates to CASSSRDYGYTF.

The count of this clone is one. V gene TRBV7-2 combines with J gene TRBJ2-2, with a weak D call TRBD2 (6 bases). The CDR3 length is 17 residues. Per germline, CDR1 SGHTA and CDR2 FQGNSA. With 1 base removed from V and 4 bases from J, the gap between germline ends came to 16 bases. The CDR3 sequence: CASSLVAAGTGTGELFF. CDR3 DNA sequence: TGTGCCAGCAGCTTAGTAGCGGCAGGGACCGGCACCGGGGAGCTGTTTTTT.